This entry features one T cell receptor beta chain sequence. No antigen is known for it. This specimen belongs to a study of T cells expressing NK-cell markers. Study-wide background: HCMV seropositivity marked most of the eight sequenced donors; one was seronegative. Findings and caveats of the study: For a handful of donors, these clonotypes were likewise the leading ones in the CD3+CD56-NKG2C+ fraction. Expanded NKG2C+ T cell clones had unclear HCMV specificity. In about six donors, dominant CD3+CD56+NKG2C+ clones formed roughly 1.0-7.5% of CD8+ cells.

Germline V gene lookup returns CDR1 SNHLY and CDR2 FYNNEI. This CDR3 has 19 amino acids. TCRdb re-called the 5' RACE reads; one entry per CDR3 protein, DNA not given. The listing records 140,000 or so distinct CDR3 sequences. The V and J genes are TRBV2 and TRBJ2-3; with no DNA, the TCRdb D assignment of TRBD2 cannot be verified. The source of this sequence is a man aged 18 to 30 in good health. The specimen was blood T cells: a sorted CD56 or NKG2C T cell subset, CD4+ or CD8+ T cells, or bulk PBMC T cells (not recorded which). CDR3 sequence reads: CATPTRHPSGRSISDTQYF.